A selection of T cell receptor beta chains follows, all from one sample in a study of T cell changes during pregnancy in multiple sclerosis. Clones were sequenced by immunoSEQ multiplex PCR, and TCRdb holds only the in-frame ones, with some missing. The sample yields 57,000 or so clones, approximately 91% seen once. Here the sequenced sample was peripheral blood, taken in the second trimester of pregnancy. The source of these receptors is a female donor with multiple sclerosis, enrolled in a pregnancy study. Each CDR3 is given with its conserved first and last residue. A D gene is named only where the DNA matches it firmly. Rows may omit the clone size; those that give it use once, few, many or a size class.

j_call v_call clone_size d_call cdr3_nt cdr3_aa
TRBJ2-7 TRBV10-3 . TRBD1 TGTGCCATCAGTGAGGGGACAGGGGACGAGCAGTACTTC CAISEGTGDEQYF
TRBJ2-3 TRBV7-8 . TRBD1 TGTGCCAGCAGCCAGGACAGGATCACAGATACGCAGTATTTT CASSQDRITDTQYF
TRBJ2-7 TRBV4-3 . TRBD2 TGCGCCAGCAGCCAGGGACTAGCGGGGGTTTACTACGAGCAGTACTTC CASSQGLAGVYYEQYF
TRBJ1-5 TRBV6-1 . TRBD1 TGTGCCAGCAGTGCAATTCCAGGGGGCTCCCTAATTTCACAGCCCCAGCATTTT CASSAIPGGSLISQPQHF
TRBJ2-5 TRBV15 . . TGTGCCACCAGCAGAGTAGGTCGGGGGGAGACCCAGTACTTC CATSRVGRGETQYF
TRBJ2-1 TRBV5-1 . TRBD1 TGCGCCAGCAGATTGACAGGGTCCTACAATGAGCAGTTCTTC CASRLTGSYNEQFF
TRBJ2-1 TRBV5-1 . TRBD2 TGCGCCAGCAGCCGGGGGACTAGCGGGGGGCGCGATGAGCAGTTCTTC CASSRGTSGGRDEQFF
TRBJ1-1 TRBV6-5 . TRBD1 TGTGCCAGCAGTTCATTACAGGGGGGGAACACTGAAGCTTTCTTT CASSSLQGGNTEAFF
TRBJ1-5 TRBV19 . TRBD1 TGTGCCAGTAGTATAGCCCTCAGGGGGCGAGGGAATATGTATTTT CASSIALRGRGNMYF
TRBJ2-5 TRBV7-9 . TRBD2 TGTGCCAGCAGCCGGACTAGCGGGGCGCTCCAAGAGACCCAGTACTTC CASSRTSGALQETQYF
TRBJ2-1 TRBV11-2 . TRBD2 TGTGCCAGCAGCTTAGCGGGGGGGCCTGTCCATGAGCAGTTCTTC CASSLAGGPVHEQFF
TRBJ1-5 TRBV4-1 . . TGCGCCAGCAGCCAAGAGGTGACAGCTTATCAGCCCCAGCATTTT CASSQEVTAYQPQHF
TRBJ1-1 TRBV18 . TRBD1 TGTGCCAGCTCACAAGGGACAGGGAGCATGAACACTGAAGCTTTCTTT CASSQGTGSMNTEAFF
TRBJ1-5 TRBV28 once TRBD1 TGTGCCAGCACCCGACAGGGTAGCAATCAGCCCCAGCATTTT CASTRQGSNQPQHF
TRBJ1-2 TRBV6-1 once . TGTGCCAGCAGTTTAGGGACTGACAGTTACTATGGCTACACCTTC CASSLGTDSYYGYTF
TRBJ1-1 TRBV11-2 . . TGTGCCAGCAGCTTACAGGTTATGAACACTGAAGCTTTCTTT CASSLQVMNTEAFF
TRBJ1-1 TRBV5-6 . . TGTGCCAGCAGGCTCGGGAACACTGAAGCTTTCTTT CASRLGNTEAFF
TRBJ2-1 TRBV5-1 . TRBD2 TGCGCCAGCAGCTTAAGACTAGCGGGGGGCCGGCGCAATGAGCAGTTCTTC CASSLRLAGGRRNEQFF
TRBJ1-2 TRBV29-1 . TRBD1 TGCAGCGTTGAACGCAGTGGGACAGGGAGTGGTGGCTACACCTTC CSVERSGTGSGGYTF
TRBJ2-5 TRBV2 . . TGTGCCAGCAGCGCAGGGTTAACGGAAGAGACCCAGTACTTC CASSAGLTEETQYF
TRBJ1-2 TRBV30 . TRBD1 TGTGCCTGGAGTACGCCAGGGGGCTACTATGGCTACACCTTC CAWSTPGGYYGYTF
TRBJ2-3 TRBV5-4 . . TGTGCCAGCAGCTTGGGACAGGGAGGTGCAGATACGCAGTATTTT CASSLGQGGADTQYF
TRBJ2-1 TRBV10-3 . . TGTGCCATCGGTGGGAGAAGCTCCTACAATGAGCAGTTCTTC CAIGGRSSYNEQFF
TRBJ2-2 TRBV7-2 . . TGTGCCAGCAGCTTTTCCGGGAACACCGGGGAGCTGTTTTTT CASSFSGNTGELFF
TRBJ2-1 TRBV5-1 . TRBD2 TGCGCCAGCAGCTATCGGACTAGCGGGGGTAATGAGCAGTTCTTC CASSYRTSGGNEQFF
TRBJ2-7 TRBV28 . . TGTGCCAGCTACTCGGGGAGGCCATACGAGCAGTACTTC CASYSGRPYEQYF
TRBJ2-1 TRBV7-8 . TRBD1 TGTGCCAGCAGCCCCCGGACAGGTGACTACAATGAGCAGTTCTTC CASSPRTGDYNEQFF
TRBJ2-7 TRBV6-5 . . TGTGCCAGCAGTTACACATGGGGCTTGAGCTCCTACGAGCAGTACTTC CASSYTWGLSSYEQYF
TRBJ2-5 TRBV27 . . TGTGCCAGCAGTAGCCGGGTCGAAGAGACCCAGTACTTC CASSSRVEETQYF
TRBJ2-1 TRBV6-6 . . TGTGCCAGCAGCCCCGGACGGGAAGAGCAGTTCTTC CASSPGREEQFF
TRBJ2-5 TRBV30 . . TGTGCCTGGAGTGTTGGGTTAACCGGGGAGACCCAGTACTTC CAWSVGLTGETQYF
TRBJ1-4 TRBV27 . . TGTGCCAGCAGTTTGCTTCGGGGGGTAGATGAAAAACTGTTTTTT CASSLLRGVDEKLFF
TRBJ1-6 TRBV6-5 . . TGTGCCAGCAGTTACGGGCTCTGGGCCTATAATTCACCCCTCCACTTT CASSYGLWAYNSPLHF
TRBJ2-7 TRBV11-2 . . TGTGCCAGCAGCATTCGAAGAGGGTCCTACGAGCAGTACTTC CASSIRRGSYEQYF
TRBJ2-7 TRBV11-2 few TRBD2 TGTGCCAGCAGCTTACTGAGCGGGGGTCCCTCCTACGAGCAGTACTTC CASSLLSGGPSYEQYF
TRBJ1-1 TRBV7-3 . . TGTGCCAGCAGTCACGGGGGGGAGAGCACTGAAGCTTTCTTT CASSHGGESTEAFF
TRBJ1-6 TRBV7-2 . TRBD1 TGTGCCAGCAGCTCACGACAGGGGAGCTCCTATAATTCACCCCTCCACTTT CASSSRQGSSYNSPLHF
TRBJ2-1 TRBV9 . TRBD2 TGTGCCAGCAGCGTAGTGGCTAGCGGGTTCTCCTACAATGAGCAGTTCTTC CASSVVASGFSYNEQFF
TRBJ2-5 TRBV9 . . TGTGCCAGCAGCGTAGAAGGAACAGGCCAACAAGAGACCCAGTACTTC CASSVEGTGQQETQYF
TRBJ2-6 TRBV7-3 . . TGTGCCAGCAGCTTTGCGGTTTCTGGGGCCAACGTCCTGACTTTC CASSFAVSGANVLTF